The rows below give T cell receptor beta chains drawn from one sample of a study of blood T cell repertoires in COVID-19. Sequencing was performed with immunoSEQ multiplex PCR; in TCRdb, only in-frame clones are kept and a portion is missing. The sample holds some 73,000 clones, about 85% seen once. The sample comprised peripheral blood. The receptors were gathered from a woman aged 80 or older with active or convalescent COVID-19. CDR3s include the opening cysteine and the closing phenylalanine or tryptophan. The D gene is left open where the match is weak. Size is stated for part of the rows, as once, few or many counts, or as a class when the clone is expanded.

-	TRBV5-1	TRBJ1-5	14	-	TGCGCCAGCAGGGGGGACACTCCCAATCAGCCCCAGCATTTT	CASRGDTPNQPQHF
-	TRBV3-1/TRBV3-2	TRBJ1-3	14	-	TGTGCCAGCAGCCGGACAGAGGATGGAAACACCATATATTTT	CASSRTEDGNTIYF
-	TRBV7-2	TRBJ2-3	14	-	TGTGCCAGCAGCTTAGTCAGGGCGTCAGATACGCAGTATTTT	CASSLVRASDTQYF
-	TRBV21-1	TRBJ2-1	12	-	TGTGCCACCACCCTAATCGGAGCTGGGTTGTTCTTC	CATTLIGAGLFF
-	TRBV10-1	TRBJ2-3	12	few	TGCGCCAGCAGTGAAGGGGAAGGTATGCAGTATTTT	CASSEGEGMQYF
TRBD2	TRBV11-2	TRBJ2-7	16	-	TGTGCCAGCAGCCCGCTTTGGGGAGGGGCTATCTACGAGCAGTACTTC	CASSPLWGGAIYEQYF
-	TRBV20-1	TRBJ1-5	12	-	TGCAGTGCTAGTCTAGGGGATCAGCCCCAGCATTTT	CSASLGDQPQHF
-	TRBV10-3	TRBJ1-2	15	few	TGTGCCATCAGAGCTGCAGGGGAAATCGGCTATGGCTACACCTTC	CAIRAAGEIGYGYTF
TRBD1	TRBV5-6	TRBJ2-7	14	-	TGTGCCAGCAGCTCCGGGACAGGGGCCTACGAGCAGTACTTC	CASSSGTGAYEQYF
-	TRBV28	TRBJ1-6	15	few	TGTGCCAGCAGCCAACCCCGGGACAATAATTCACCCCTCCACTTT	CASSQPRDNNSPLHF
-	TRBV7-2	TRBJ2-5	14	-	TGTGCCAGCAGCTTAGCCTTAGCGGTGGAGACCCAGTACTTC	CASSLALAVETQYF